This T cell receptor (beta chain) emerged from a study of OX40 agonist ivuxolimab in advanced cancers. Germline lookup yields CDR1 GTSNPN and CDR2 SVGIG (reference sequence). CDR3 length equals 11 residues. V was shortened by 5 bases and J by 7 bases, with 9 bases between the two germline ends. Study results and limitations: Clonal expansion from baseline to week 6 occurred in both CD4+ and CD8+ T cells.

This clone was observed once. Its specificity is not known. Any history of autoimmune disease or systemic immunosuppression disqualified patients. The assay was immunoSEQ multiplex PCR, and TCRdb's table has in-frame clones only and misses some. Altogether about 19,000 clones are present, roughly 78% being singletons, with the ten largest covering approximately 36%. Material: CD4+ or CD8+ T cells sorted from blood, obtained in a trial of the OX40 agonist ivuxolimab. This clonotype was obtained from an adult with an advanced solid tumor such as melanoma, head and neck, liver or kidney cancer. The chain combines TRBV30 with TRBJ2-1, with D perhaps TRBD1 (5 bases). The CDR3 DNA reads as TGTGCCTGGGGGGCCGGGAATGAGCAGTTCTTC. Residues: CAWGAGNEQFF.